This TCR beta chain was identified during a study of blood T cell repertoires in COVID-19. Sequencing was performed with immunoSEQ multiplex PCR; in TCRdb, only in-frame clones are kept and a portion is missing. The sample has 90,000 to 130,000 clones; around 90% are singletons. This CDR3 has 17 residues. Germline-derived CDR1 and CDR2 are LNHDA and SQIVND (reference sequence). V shed 5 bases, J shed 3 bases, and the junction held 4 bases outside the gene matches. V gene TRBV19 combines with J gene TRBJ2-1, with 16 bases aligning to TRBD2. Material for sequencing was peripheral blood. This sequence originates from a human donor in a cohort sampled during active COVID-19. The CDR3 loop reads CASSPGTSGGVYNEQFF. The CDR3 DNA sequence: TGTGCCAGTAGTCCCGGGACTAGCGGGGGGGTCTACAATGAGCAGTTCTTC.